The entry below gives a single T cell receptor beta chain sequence along with its context. These data belong to a study of cytomegalovirus exposure and HLA in healthy donors. PCR was performed using 60 Vbeta and 13 Jbeta primers. Measured with immunoSEQ multiplex PCR; TCRdb has only the in-frame clones, and not every one. The sample holds tens of thousands of clones. Germline lookup yields CDR1 LGHNA and CDR2 YSLEER. With V trimmed by 4 bases and J by 4 bases, 7 bases remained unmatched. The CDR3 is 15 residues long. V and J are TRBV4-3 and TRBJ2-7; 10 bases line up with TRBD2. The receptor comes from a man aged 45 to 65 in good health and CMV-seronegative. Sequencing input: PBMCs. For the CDR3, the DNA is TGCGCCAGCAGCCGTGAGCGGGGGGGCAAGTACGAGCAGTACTTC. This codes for CASSRERGGKYEQYF.